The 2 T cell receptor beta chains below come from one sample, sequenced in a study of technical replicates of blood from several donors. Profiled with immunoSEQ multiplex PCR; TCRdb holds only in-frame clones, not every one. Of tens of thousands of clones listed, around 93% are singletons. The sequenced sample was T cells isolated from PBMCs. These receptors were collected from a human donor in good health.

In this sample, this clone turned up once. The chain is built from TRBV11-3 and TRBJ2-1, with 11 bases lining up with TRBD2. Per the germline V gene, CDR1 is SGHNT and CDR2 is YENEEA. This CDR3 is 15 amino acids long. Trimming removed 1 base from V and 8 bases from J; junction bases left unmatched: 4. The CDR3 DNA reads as TGTGCCAGCAGCTTAGGTAGCGGGGGGGCAGATGAGCAGTTCTTC. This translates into CASSLGSGGADEQFF.

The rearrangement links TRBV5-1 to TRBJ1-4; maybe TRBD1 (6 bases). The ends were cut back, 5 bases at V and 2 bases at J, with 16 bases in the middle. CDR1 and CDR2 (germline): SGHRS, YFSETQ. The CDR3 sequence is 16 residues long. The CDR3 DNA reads TGCGCCAGCAGACGCGCCTCAGGGGCCACTAATGAAAAACTGTTTTTT. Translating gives CASRRASGATNEKLFF.